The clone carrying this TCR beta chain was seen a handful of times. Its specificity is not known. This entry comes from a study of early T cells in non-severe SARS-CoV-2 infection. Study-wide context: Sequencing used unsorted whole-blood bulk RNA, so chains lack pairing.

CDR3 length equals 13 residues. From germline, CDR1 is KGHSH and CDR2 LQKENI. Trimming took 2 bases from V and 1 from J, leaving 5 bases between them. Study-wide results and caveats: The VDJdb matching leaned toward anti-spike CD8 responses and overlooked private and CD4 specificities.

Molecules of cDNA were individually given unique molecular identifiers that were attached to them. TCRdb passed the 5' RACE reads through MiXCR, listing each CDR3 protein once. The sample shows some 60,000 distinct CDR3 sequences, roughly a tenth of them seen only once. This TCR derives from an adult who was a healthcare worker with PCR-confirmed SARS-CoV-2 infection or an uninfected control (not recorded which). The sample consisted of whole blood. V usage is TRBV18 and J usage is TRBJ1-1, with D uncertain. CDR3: CASSPTQNTEAFF. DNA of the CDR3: TGTGCCAGCTCACCAACCCAGAACACTGAAGCTTTCTTT.